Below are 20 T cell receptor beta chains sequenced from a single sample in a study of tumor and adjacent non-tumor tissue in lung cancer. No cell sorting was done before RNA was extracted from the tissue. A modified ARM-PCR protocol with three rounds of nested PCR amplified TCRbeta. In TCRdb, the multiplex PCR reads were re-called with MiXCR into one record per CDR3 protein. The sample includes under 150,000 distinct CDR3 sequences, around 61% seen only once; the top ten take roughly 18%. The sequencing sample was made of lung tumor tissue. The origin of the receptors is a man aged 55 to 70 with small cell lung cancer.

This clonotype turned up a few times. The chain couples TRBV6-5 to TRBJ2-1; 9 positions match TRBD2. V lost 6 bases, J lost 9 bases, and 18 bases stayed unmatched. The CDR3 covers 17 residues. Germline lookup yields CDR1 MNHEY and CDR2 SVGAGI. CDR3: CASRLTGTSFLGSEQFF. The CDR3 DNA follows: TGTGCCAGCAGGCTAACCGGGACTAGCTTTCTGGGCAGTGAGCAGTTCTTC.

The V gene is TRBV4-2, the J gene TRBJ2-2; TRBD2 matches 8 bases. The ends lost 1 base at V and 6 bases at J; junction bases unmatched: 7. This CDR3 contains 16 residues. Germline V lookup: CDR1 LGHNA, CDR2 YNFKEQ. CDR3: CASSQVSGGPPGELFF. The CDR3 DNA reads TGTGCCAGCAGCCAAGTATCGGGAGGGCCTCCCGGGGAGCTGTTTTTT.

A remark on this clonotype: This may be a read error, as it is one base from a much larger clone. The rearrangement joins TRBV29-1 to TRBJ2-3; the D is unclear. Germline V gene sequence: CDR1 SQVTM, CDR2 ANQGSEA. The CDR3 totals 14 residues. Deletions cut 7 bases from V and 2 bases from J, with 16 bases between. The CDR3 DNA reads TGCAGCGCCGTGACAAGGGTCCTCACAGATACGCAGTATTTT. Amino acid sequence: CSAVTRVLTDTQYF.

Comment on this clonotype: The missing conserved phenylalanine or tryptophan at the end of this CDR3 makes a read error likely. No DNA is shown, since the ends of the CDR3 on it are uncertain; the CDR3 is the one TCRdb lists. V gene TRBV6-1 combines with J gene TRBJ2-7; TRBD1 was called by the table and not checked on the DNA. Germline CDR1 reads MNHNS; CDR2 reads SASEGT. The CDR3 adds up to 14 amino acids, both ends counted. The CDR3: CASSVGTGGYEHYL.

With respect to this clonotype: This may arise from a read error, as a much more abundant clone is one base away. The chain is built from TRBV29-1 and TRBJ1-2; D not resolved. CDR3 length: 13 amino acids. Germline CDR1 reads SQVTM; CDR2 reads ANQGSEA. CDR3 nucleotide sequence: TGCAGCGTTGCTCTTCAGACCCCCTATGGCTACATCTTC. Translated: CSVALQTPYGYIF.

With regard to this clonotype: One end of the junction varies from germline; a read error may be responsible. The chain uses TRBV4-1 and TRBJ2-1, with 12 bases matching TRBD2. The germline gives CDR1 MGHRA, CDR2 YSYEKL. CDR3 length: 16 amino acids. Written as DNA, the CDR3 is TGCGTCAGCAGTCGCGGACTAGCGGGGATTGTCCATGAGCAGTTCTTC. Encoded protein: CVSSRGLAGIVHEQFF.

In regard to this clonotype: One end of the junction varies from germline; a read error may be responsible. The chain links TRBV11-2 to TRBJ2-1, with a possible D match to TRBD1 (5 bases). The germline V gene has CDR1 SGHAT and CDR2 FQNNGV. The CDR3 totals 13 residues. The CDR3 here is CASSLGQINEQFF. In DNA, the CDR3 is TGTGCCAGCAGCTTAGGACAGATCAATGAACAGTTCTTC.

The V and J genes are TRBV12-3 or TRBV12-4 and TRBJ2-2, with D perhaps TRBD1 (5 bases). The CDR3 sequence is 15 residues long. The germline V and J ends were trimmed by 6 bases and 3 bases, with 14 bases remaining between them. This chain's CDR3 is CASSSSETDTGELFF. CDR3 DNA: TGTGCCAGCAGCTCCTCTGAGACAGACACCGGGGAGCTGTTTTTT.

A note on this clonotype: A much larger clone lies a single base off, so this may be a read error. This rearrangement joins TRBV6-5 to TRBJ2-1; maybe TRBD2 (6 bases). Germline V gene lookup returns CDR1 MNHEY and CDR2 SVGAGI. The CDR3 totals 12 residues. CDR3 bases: TGTGCCAGCACCACGGGGGTAAATGAGCAGATCTTC. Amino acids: CASTTGVNEQIF.

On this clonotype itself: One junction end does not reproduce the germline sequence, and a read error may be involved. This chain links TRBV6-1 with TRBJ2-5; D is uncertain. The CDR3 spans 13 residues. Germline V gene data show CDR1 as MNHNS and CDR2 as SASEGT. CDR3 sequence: CASTAVLLETQYF. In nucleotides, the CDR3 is TGCGCCAGCACCGCTGTCCTCCTGGAGACCCAGTACTTC.

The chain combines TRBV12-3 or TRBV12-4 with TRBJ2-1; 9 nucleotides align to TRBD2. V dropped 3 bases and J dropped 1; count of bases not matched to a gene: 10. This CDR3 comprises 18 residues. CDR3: CASSLGIAGVSSYNEQFF. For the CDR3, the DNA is TGTGCCAGCAGTTTGGGGATAGCGGGAGTTTCTTCCTACAATGAGCAGTTCTTC.

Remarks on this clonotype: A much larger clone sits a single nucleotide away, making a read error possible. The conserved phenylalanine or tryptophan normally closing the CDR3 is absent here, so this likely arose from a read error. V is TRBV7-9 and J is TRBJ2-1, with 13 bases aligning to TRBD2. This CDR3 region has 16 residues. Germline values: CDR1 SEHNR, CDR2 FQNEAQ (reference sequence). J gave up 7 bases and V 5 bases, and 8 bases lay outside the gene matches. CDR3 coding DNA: TGTGCCAGCAGCACCCCCGGGACTAGCGGGACGAATGAGCAGTTCTTG. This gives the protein CASSTPGTSGTNEQFL.

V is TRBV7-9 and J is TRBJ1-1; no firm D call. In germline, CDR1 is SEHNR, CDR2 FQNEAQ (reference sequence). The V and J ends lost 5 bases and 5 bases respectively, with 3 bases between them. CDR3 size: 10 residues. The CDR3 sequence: CASSRTEAFF. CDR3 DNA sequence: TGTGCCAGCAGCCGGACTGAAGCTTTCTTT.

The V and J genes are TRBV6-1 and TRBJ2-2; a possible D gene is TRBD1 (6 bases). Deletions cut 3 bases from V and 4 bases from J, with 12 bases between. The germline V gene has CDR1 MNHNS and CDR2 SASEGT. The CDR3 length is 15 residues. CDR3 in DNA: TGTGCCAGCAGTGAGTGGGGGCCGGTCACCGGGGAGCTGTTTTTT. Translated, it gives CASSEWGPVTGELFF.

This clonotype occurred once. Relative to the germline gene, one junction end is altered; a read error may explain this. CDR3 loop: CTSSLYRSGANVLTF. The CDR3 nucleotides are TGTACCAGCAGTTTATATAGATCTGGGGCCAACGTCCTGACTTTC. The V call is TRBV12-3 or TRBV12-4, the J call TRBJ2-6, with no clear D. CDR3 length equals 15 residues.

CDR3 in amino acids: CSARDPEVGSNEQFF. CDR3 in DNA: TGCAGTGCTAGAGATCCGGAAGTGGGGAGCAATGAGCAGTTCTTC. The chain links TRBV20-1 to TRBJ2-1; a weak D match, TRBD2 (5 bases). The CDR3 extends over 15 amino acids. Germline V gives CDR1 DFQATT, CDR2 SNEGSKA (reference sequence). Deletions cut 0 bases from V and 6 bases from J, with 15 bases between.

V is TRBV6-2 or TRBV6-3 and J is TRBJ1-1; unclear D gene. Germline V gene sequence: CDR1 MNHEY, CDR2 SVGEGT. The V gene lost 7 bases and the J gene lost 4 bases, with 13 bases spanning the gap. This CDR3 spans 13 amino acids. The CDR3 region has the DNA TGTGCCAGCACCGCCCAACCCGCCACTGAAGCTTTCTTT. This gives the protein CASTAQPATEAFF.

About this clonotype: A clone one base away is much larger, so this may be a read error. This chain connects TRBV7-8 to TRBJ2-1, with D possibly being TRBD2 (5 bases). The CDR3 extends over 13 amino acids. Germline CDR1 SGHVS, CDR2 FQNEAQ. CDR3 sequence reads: CANSLDPRGEQFF. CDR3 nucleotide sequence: TGTGCCAACAGCTTAGATCCCCGGGGTGAGCAGTTCTTC.

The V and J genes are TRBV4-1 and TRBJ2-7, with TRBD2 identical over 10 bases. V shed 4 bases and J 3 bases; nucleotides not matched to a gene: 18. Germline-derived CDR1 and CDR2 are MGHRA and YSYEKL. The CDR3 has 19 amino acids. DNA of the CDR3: TGCGCCAGCAGCCCAAAGGGACTAGCGCGATTGGGGAGCTTCTACGAGCAGTACTTC. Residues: CASSPKGLARLGSFYEQYF.

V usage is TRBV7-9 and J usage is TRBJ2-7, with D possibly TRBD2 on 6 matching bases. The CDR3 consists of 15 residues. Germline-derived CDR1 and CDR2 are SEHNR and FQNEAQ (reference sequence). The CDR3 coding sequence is TGTGCTAGCCGGGGAGCGGGCTCACCTTCCTACGAGCAGTACTTC. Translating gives CASRGAGSPSYEQYF.